This T cell receptor (beta chain) came from a study of T cells in Graves' hyperthyroidism and ophthalmopathy. The study's findings and limits: Model-based prediction identified ophthalmopathy a median around seven months prior to its onset.

Patients between 18 and 65 years old had hyperthyroidism, newly diagnosed and lasting under 2 months. The CDR3 spans 15 residues. V was pared by 3 bases and J by 5 bases, with 6 bases of the junction left unmatched. The germline gives CDR1 SEHNR, CDR2 FQNEAQ (reference sequence). TCR beta CDR3 regions were amplified from RNA transcripts. HTBI primers drove first-round RT-PCR of the TCR CDR3. TCRdb fed the multiplex PCR reads into MiXCR, producing one record per CDR3 protein. This sample has fewer than 350,000 distinct CDR3 sequences, with around 13% found just once. This clonotype has at least ten counts. Its specificity is unknown.

The receptor was derived from a middle-aged woman with Graves' hyperthyroidism. V usage is TRBV7-9 and J usage is TRBJ2-7; 11 bases agree with TRBD2. Sequencing was performed on blood. CDR3 protein: CASSFLAGGEHEQYF. CDR3 bases: TGTGCCAGCAGCTTTCTAGCGGGAGGAGAGCACGAGCAGTACTTC.